This entry features one TCR beta chain sequence. Its specificity is not known. This record comes from a study of PD-L1 blockade in urothelial cancer. Study in general: Beginning in about 2014, patients received atezolizumab, given as 1,200 mg intravenously every 3 weeks.

This CDR3 contains 15 residues. The V gene lost 3 bases and the J gene lost 0 bases, with 10 bases spanning the gap. CDR1 is KGHSH and CDR2 is LQKENI in the germline V gene. Overall study findings and caveats: Where pretreatment blood TCR clonality fell below the median, better survival was predicted.

Synthetic TCR analog templates were added to each PCR reaction. Using immunoSEQ multiplex PCR, the repertoire was profiled, and TCRdb retains in-frame clones only, with some absent. This sample yields tens of thousands of clones, of which around 84% are seen a single time; 1.5% to 2% belongs to the top ten. The sequences come from PBMCs, collected around atezolizumab (anti-PD-L1) treatment. The sequence came from a man aged 50 or older with urothelial cancer. The chain employs TRBV18 and TRBJ2-3; D is possibly TRBD2 (5 bases). The CDR3, as DNA: TGTGCCAGCTCACCCCGGACGGGAAGCACAGATACGCAGTATTTT. It yields the protein CASSPRTGSTDTQYF.